This T cell receptor beta chain was captured by sequencing in a study of blood T cells in healthy people across ages. The CDR3 sequence is 15 residues long. V was trimmed by 4 bases and J by 11 bases, leaving 24 bases between them. The germline gives CDR1 SGHRS, CDR2 YFSETQ. It was with a sample-barcoded 5' primer and a J-beta primer mix that a second PCR of roughly 7 to 12 cycles was run. Per sample, CDR3-containing paired-end reads numbered at least 2.5 million. TCRdb processed the 5' RACE reads anew with MiXCR; each CDR3 protein has one entry. The table shows around 1,000,000 distinct CDR3 sequences, with around 25% occurring only once. Study-level points and caveats: Per-million-T-cell TCR beta diversity fell roughly linearly with age. There was a strong correlation between TCR beta diversity and naive T cell percentage.

This clonotype occurred a few times. The antigen is not known. The data were also submitted as part of a second study, on T cells of mothers and their children. That paper adds: A few healthy Caucasian mothers and their six children were the donors.

This sequence was found in a girl aged 2 to 10 in good health. V and J are TRBV5-1 and TRBJ2-5, with D tentatively TRBD2 (6 bases). The specimen sequenced was blood. In DNA form, the CDR3 reads TGCGCCAGCAGCGGCCTTTTCGGGACTCAGAGTGAGCAGTACTTC. Encoded protein: CASSGLFGTQSEQYF.